What follows are 11 T cell receptor beta chains derived from one specimen sequenced in a study of naive and memory T cell subsets. Broader study findings: Naive repertoires, especially CD8, held a few larger clonotypes, possibly memory cells re-expressing CD45RA.

The antigens of these receptors remain unknown. An equimolar mix of two oligonucleotides served as the beta constant-region primer for TRBC1 and TRBC2. Nested alpha and beta constant-region primers with the SP2 primer drove four PCR rounds on ligated cDNA. TCRdb re-called the UMI-ligation and nested PCR reads through MiXCR, storing one row per CDR3 protein. The sample carries around 93,000 distinct CDR3 sequences, roughly 12% recorded once. The specimen was naive CD4+ T cells from blood. These receptors were collected from a human donor in good health.

The chain is built from TRBV6-2 or TRBV6-3 and TRBJ2-2; tentatively, D is TRBD1 or TRBD2 (5 bases each). V was trimmed by 8 bases and J by 4 bases, leaving 11 bases between them. Germline CDR1 MNHEY, CDR2 SVGEGT. The CDR3 spans 13 residues. The CDR3 bases are TGTGCCAGCCAAGGGACGTTCACCGGGGAGCTGTTTTTT. Translating it yields CASQGTFTGELFF.

This chain connects TRBV29-1 to TRBJ1-1; D uncertain. Trimming removed 7 bases at V and 7 bases at J, with 22 bases between. The length of the CDR3 is 14 residues. Germline V lookup: CDR1 SQVTM, CDR2 ANQGSEA. The CDR3: CSAEFTGRPLEAFF. The CDR3 DNA reads TGCAGCGCAGAGTTTACTGGCAGACCTCTTGAAGCTTTCTTT.

This clonotype was detected many times. V is TRBV5-1 and J is TRBJ1-1, with a weak D call TRBD1 (5 bases). CDR1 is SGHRS, CDR2 YFSETQ, per germline. CDR3 size: 14 residues. Trimming cost V 4 bases and J 10 bases, with 20 bases left between them. CDR3 protein: CASSGGTPSLAAFF. The CDR3 nucleotides are TGCGCCAGCAGCGGCGGGACGCCTTCCCTCGCAGCTTTCTTT.

The chain links TRBV7-2 to TRBJ2-5; unclear D gene. The CDR3 has 12 residues. Per the germline V gene, CDR1 is SGHTA and CDR2 is FQGNSA. The germline V and J ends were trimmed by 2 bases and 5 bases, with 6 bases remaining between them. In DNA, the CDR3 is TGTGCCAGCAGCTTAAGTACGGAGACCCAGTACTTC. This translates into CASSLSTETQYF.

This sequence joins TRBV28 and TRBJ2-7; 8 nucleotides match TRBD1. This CDR3 comprises 13 residues. The germline CDR1 and CDR2 sequences are MDHEN and SYDVKM. Trimming cost V 7 bases and J 3 bases; bases outside gene matches: 5. CDR3 sequence reads: CASTPGGGYEQYF. In DNA form, the CDR3 reads TGTGCCAGCACCCCAGGGGGCGGCTACGAGCAGTACTTC.

The chain recombines TRBV30 with TRBJ2-3, with 15 positions matching TRBD2. J gave up 6 bases and V 2 bases, and 9 bases lay outside the gene matches. Germline V CDR1 and CDR2: GTSNPN, SVGIG (reference sequence). The CDR3 runs to 17 residues. The CDR3 region is CAWSSTRTSGRADTQYF. The CDR3 region has the DNA TGTGCCTGGAGTTCGACGAGGACTAGCGGGAGGGCGGATACGCAGTATTTT.

The chain has TRBV6-2 or TRBV6-3 and TRBJ2-7; D may match TRBD1 or TRBD2 (5 bases each). Trimming cost V 5 bases and J 1 base, with 18 bases left between them. The CDR3 is 16 residues long. The germline CDR1 and CDR2 sequences are MNHEY and SVGEGT. The CDR3 nucleotides read TGTGCCAGCAGTCCTACGCGGGCGCGGACATCCTACGAGCAGTACTTC. It specifies CASSPTRARTSYEQYF.

This clonotype has just a few counts. The chain recombines TRBV21-1 with TRBJ2-2; the listed D gene, TRBD2, was not tested against the DNA. TRBV21-1 is reported as a pseudogene. CDR3 size: 18 residues. CDR3 nucleotides: TGTGCCAGCAGCGAAGGACTAGCGGGAGGGCCAGACACCGGGGAGCTGTTTTTT. Protein product: CASSEGLAGGPDTGELFF.

The V gene is TRBV28, the J gene TRBJ2-5, with 7 bases that match TRBD2. The ends lost 2 bases at V and 3 bases at J; junction bases unmatched: 3. Germline CDR1 is MDHEN and CDR2 is SYDVKM. This CDR3 has 14 residues. The CDR3 DNA sequence: TGTGCCAGCAGTTTAGGGCTAGCGGAAGAGACCCAGTACTTC. As protein: CASSLGLAEETQYF.

This clonotype was seen ten or more times. This sequence joins TRBV11-3 and TRBJ2-5; D uncertain. The germline V gene has CDR1 SGHNT and CDR2 YENEEA. The CDR3 has 16 residues. V shed 2 bases and J shed 2 bases, with 15 bases lying between them. The CDR3 sequence: CASSLIQVGRQETQYF. CDR3 bases: TGTGCCAGCAGCTTAATTCAGGTTGGGCGTCAAGAGACCCAGTACTTC.

This clonotype was detected ten times or more. The V gene is TRBV28, the J gene TRBJ1-1; D remains unclear. Trimming pared 7 bases from V and 5 bases from J, leaving 11 bases between. The CDR3 is made up of 12 amino acids. Per germline, CDR1 MDHEN and CDR2 SYDVKM. The CDR3 region is CASTLRDTEAFF. CDR3 sequence (DNA): TGTGCCAGCACCCTGAGGGATACTGAAGCTTTCTTT.